This T cell receptor beta chain stems from a study of technical replicates of blood from several donors. Here immunoSEQ multiplex PCR was the method, and the copy in TCRdb shows in-frame clones only, minus some. Found here are tens of thousands of clones, approximately 95% of them singletons; the top ten hold over 0.25%. This clone appeared a single time. V shed 7 bases and J shed 1 base, with 14 bases lying between them. Per the germline V gene, CDR1 is MNHEY and CDR2 is SVGAGI. The CDR3 covers 14 residues. The source of this sequence is a human donor in good health. Specimen: T cells isolated from PBMCs. The rearrangement links TRBV6-5 to TRBJ2-7; D is possibly TRBD2 (6 bases). CDR3 sequence: CASTEEEGSYEQYF. The CDR3 nucleotides read TGTGCCAGCACCGAGGAGGAGGGTTCCTACGAGCAGTACTTC.